This T cell receptor beta chain was sequenced during a study of blood T cell repertoires in COVID-19. Overall study: The study drew acute and convalescent COVID-19 samples from the United States, Italy and Spain. T cells, B-cell-depleted T cells, or PBMCs provided the cDNA or gDNA that served as material.

Authors' data handling: Using reference gene primer amplification, nucleated cell counts were estimated. The table came from immunoSEQ multiplex PCR; TCRdb's copy has only in-frame clones and leaves some out. V and J calls and clone size come straight from that table; D and trimming were deduced from the DNA. This sample yields roughly 160,000 clones, of which approximately 84% are seen a single time; roughly 13% belongs to the top ten. The CDR3 loop spans 14 amino acids. Deletions cut 6 bases from V and 0 bases from J, with 9 bases between. Germline V gives CDR1 MDHEN, CDR2 SYDVKM. The chain employs TRBV28 and TRBJ2-1; D not resolved. This receptor was obtained from a man younger than 35 with active or convalescent COVID-19. The specimen was peripheral blood. The CDR3 nucleotides are TGTGCCAGCAGCTATCCAAGCTCCTACAATGAGCAGTTCTTC. It encodes CASSYPSSYNEQFF.